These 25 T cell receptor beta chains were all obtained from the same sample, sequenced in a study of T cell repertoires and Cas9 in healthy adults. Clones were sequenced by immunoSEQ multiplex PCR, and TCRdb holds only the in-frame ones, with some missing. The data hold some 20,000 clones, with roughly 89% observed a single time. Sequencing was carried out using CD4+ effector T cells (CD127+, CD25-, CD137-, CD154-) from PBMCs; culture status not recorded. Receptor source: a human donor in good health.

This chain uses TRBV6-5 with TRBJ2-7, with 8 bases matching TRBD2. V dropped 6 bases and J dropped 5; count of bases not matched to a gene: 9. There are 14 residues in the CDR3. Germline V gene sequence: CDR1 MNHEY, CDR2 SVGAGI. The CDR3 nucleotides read TGTGCCAGCAGGCCCCGCCGGGGGGGGGACGAGCAGTACTTC. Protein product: CASRPRRGGDEQYF.

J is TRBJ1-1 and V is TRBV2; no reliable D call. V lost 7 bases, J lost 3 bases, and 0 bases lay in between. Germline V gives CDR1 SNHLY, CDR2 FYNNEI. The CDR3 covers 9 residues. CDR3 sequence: CASNTEAFF. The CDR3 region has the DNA TGTGCCAGCAACACTGAAGCTTTCTTT.

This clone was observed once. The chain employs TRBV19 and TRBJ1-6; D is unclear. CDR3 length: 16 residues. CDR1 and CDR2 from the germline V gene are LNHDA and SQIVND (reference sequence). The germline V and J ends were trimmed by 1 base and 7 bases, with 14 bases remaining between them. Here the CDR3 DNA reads TGTGCCAGTAGTATAGGAGGCCGCGGGATCAATTCACCCCTCCACTTT. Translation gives CASSIGGRGINSPLHF.

The CDR3 sequence is CASSATSGGADEQFF. CDR3 in DNA: TGTGCCAGCAGTGCCACTAGCGGGGGGGCCGATGAGCAGTTCTTC. The chain uses TRBV2 and TRBJ2-1; the match to TRBD2 covers 13 bases. J lost 8 bases, V lost 4 bases, and 5 bases had no gene match. The CDR3 covers 15 residues. Germline CDR1 reads SNHLY; CDR2 reads FYNNEI.

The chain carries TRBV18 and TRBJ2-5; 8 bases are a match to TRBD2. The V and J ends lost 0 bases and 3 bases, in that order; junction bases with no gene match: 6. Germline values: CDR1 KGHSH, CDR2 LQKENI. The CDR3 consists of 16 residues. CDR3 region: CASSPPYSGAEETQYF. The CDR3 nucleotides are TGTGCCAGCTCACCACCTTATAGCGGGGCTGAAGAGACCCAGTACTTC.

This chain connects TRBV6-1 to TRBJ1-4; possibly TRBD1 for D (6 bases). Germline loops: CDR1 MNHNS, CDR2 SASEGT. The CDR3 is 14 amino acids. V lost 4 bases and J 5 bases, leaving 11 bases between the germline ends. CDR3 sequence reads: CASSAGQGNEKLFF. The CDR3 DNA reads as TGTGCCAGCAGTGCAGGTCAGGGGAATGAAAAACTGTTTTTT.

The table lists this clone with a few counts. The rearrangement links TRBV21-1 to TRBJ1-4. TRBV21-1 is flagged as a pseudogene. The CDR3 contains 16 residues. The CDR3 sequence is CASSSKNGPTGEKLFF. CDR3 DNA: TGTGCCAGCAGCAGTAAGAACGGGCCAACGGGTGAAAAACTGTTTTTT.

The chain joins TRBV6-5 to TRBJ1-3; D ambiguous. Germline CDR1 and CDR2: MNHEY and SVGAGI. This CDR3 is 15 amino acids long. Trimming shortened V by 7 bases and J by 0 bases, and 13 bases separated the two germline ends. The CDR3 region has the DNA TGTGCCAGCACTGACGAAGGGTTCTCTGGAAACACCATATATTTT. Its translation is CASTDEGFSGNTIYF.

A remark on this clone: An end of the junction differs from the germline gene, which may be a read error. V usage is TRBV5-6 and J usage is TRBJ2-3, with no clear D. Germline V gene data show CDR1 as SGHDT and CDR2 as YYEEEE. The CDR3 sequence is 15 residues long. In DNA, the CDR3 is TGTGCCAGCAGCTTGGAACAGAGGCAGGCAGATACGCAGTGTTTT. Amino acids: CASSLEQRQADTQCF.

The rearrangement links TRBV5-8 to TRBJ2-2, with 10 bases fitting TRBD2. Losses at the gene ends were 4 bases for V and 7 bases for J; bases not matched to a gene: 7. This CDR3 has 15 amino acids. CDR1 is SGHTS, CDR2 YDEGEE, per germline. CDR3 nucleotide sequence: TGTGCCAGCAGCCAAGCGGGAGGGCCGAACGGGGAGCTGTTTTTT. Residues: CASSQAGGPNGELFF.

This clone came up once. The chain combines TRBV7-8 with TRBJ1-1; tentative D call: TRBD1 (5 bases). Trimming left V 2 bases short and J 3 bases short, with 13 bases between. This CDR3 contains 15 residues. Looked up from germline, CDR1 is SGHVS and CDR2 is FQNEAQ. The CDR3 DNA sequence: TGTGCCAGCAGCTTATCGGGGGGAGTGGACACTGAAGCTTTCTTT. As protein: CASSLSGGVDTEAFF. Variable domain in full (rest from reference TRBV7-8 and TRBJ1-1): GAGVSQSPRYKVAKRGQDVALRCDPISGHVSLFWYQQALGQGPEFLTYFQNEAQLDKSGLPSDRFFAERPEGSVSTLKIQRTQQEDSAVYLCASSLSGGVDTEAFFGQGTRLTVV.

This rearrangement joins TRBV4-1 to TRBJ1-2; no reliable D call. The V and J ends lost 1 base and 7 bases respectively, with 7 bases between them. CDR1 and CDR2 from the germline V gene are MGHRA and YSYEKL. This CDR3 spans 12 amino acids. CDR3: CASSQGEAGYTF. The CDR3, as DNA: TGCGCCAGCAGCCAAGGAGAAGCTGGCTACACCTTC.

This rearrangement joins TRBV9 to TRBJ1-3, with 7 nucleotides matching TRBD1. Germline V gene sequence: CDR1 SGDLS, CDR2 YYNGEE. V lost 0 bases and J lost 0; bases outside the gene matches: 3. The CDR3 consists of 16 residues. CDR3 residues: CASSVGTGPSGNTIYF. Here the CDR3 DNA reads TGTGCCAGCAGCGTAGGGACAGGTCCCTCTGGAAACACCATATATTTT.

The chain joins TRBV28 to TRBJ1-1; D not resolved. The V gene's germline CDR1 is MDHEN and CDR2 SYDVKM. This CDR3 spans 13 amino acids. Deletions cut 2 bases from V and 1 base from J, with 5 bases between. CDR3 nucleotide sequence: TGTGCCAGCAGTTTACCAGAGAACACTGAAGCTTTCTTT. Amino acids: CASSLPENTEAFF.

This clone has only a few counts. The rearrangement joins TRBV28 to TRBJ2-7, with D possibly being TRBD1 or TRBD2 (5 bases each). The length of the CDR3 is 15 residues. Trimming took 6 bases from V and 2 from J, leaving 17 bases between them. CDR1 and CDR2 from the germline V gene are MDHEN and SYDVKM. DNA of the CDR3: TGTGCCAGCAGCCTCTCCGGGACGGGGACCTACGAGCAGTACTTC. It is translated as CASSLSGTGTYEQYF.

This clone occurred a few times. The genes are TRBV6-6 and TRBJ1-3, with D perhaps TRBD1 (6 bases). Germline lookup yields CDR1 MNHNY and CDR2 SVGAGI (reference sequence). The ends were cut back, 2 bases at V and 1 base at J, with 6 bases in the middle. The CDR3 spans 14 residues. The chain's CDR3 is CASSYGQSGNTIYF. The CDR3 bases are TGTGCCAGCAGTTACGGACAGTCTGGAAACACCATATATTTT.

CDR3 bases: TGCGCCAGCAGCCAGAGAGTCCTGGGACAGGCTTACACTGAAGCTTTCTTT. The encoded protein is CASSQRVLGQAYTEAFF. This chain links TRBV4-1 with TRBJ1-1, with 8 bases that match TRBD1. Germline trimming cut 3 bases from V and 3 bases from J; bases unmatched to any gene: 12. The CDR3 is 17 residues long. Looked up from germline, CDR1 is MGHRA and CDR2 is YSYEKL.

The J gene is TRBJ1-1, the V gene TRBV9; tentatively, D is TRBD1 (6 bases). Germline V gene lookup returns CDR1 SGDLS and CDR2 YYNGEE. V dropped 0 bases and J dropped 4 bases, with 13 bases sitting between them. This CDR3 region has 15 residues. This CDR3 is CASSVAVGGPTEAFF. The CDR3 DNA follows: TGTGCCAGCAGCGTAGCCGTCGGGGGGCCCACTGAAGCTTTCTTT.

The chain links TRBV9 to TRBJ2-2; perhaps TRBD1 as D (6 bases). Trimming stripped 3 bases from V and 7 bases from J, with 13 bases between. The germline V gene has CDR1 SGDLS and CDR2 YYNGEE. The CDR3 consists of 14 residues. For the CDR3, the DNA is TGTGCCAGCAGCGCCGGGACAAAAAACGGGGAGCTGTTTTTT. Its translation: CASSAGTKNGELFF.

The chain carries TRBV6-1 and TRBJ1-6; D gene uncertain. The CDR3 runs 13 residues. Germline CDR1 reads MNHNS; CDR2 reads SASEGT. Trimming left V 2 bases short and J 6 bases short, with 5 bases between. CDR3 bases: TGTGCCAGCAGTGAACTACTTAATTCACCCCTCCACTTT. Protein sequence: CASSELLNSPLHF.

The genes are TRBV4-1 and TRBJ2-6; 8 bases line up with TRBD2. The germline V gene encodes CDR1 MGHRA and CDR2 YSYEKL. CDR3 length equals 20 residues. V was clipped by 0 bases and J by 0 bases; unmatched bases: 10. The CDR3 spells CASSQDNVIAGLSGANVLTF. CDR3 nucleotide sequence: TGCGCCAGCAGCCAAGATAATGTGATAGCGGGGCTCTCTGGGGCCAACGTCCTGACTTTC.

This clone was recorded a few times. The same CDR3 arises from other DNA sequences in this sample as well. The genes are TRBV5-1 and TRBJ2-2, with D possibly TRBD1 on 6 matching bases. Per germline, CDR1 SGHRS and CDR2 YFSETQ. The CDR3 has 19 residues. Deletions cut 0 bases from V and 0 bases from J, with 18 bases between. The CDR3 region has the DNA TGCGCCAGCAGCTTGGGAGGTTTCCGGACAGTCCCGAACACCGGGGAGCTGTTTTTT. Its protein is CASSLGGFRTVPNTGELFF. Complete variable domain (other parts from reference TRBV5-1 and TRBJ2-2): KAGVTQTPRYLIKTRGQQVTLSCSPISGHRSVSWYQQTPGQGLQFLFEYFSETQRNKGNFPGRFSGRQFSNSRSEMNVSTLELGDSALYLCASSLGGFRTVPNTGELFFGEGSRLTVL.

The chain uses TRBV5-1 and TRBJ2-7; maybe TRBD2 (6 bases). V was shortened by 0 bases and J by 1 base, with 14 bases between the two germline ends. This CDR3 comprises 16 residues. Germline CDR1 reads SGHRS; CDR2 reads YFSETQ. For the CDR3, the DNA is TGCGCCAGCAGCTTGGGCGGGGCGAAATCGTCCTACGAGCAGTACTTC. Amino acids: CASSLGGAKSSYEQYF.

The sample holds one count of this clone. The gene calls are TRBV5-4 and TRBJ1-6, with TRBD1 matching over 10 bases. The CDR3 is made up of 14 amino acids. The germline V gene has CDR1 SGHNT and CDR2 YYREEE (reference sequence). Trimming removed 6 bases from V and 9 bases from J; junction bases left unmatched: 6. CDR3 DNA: TGTGCCAGCACTCCGGGACAGGGGACTTCACCCCTCCACTTT. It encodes CASTPGQGTSPLHF.

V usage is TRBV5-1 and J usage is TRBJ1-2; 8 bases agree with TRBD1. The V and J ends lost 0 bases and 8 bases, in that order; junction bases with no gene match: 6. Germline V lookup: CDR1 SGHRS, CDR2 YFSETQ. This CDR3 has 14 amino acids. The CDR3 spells CASSLGTTGDGYTF. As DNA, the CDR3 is TGCGCCAGCAGCTTGGGGACGACAGGGGACGGCTACACCTTC.